The T cell receptor (beta chain) under discussion was sequenced for a study of regulatory T cells in long-lasting Graves disease. Trimming took off 2 bases at V and 5 bases at J, with 11 bases between the two ends. This CDR3 is 14 amino acids long. In germline, CDR1 is SEHNR, CDR2 FQNEAQ (reference sequence). Ten or more counts support this clonotype. Building of the TCR beta libraries involved iRepertoire HTBI primers and Arm-PCR of CDR3 regions. TCRdb processed the multiplex PCR reads anew with MiXCR; each CDR3 protein has one entry. The data contain just over 600,000 distinct CDR3 sequences, roughly 15% of them singletons. Time point reported: newly diagnosed GD, antithyroid drugs for less than 3 months. Scientists built the TCR library using RNA that was extracted from PBMCs. The same data also contributed to another study, on T cells in Graves' hyperthyroidism and ophthalmopathy. That work states: Uncontrolled infection, other autoimmune disease, pregnancy or lactation led to exclusion.

The specimen comprised peripheral blood mononuclear cells (PBMCs), sampled at new diagnosis, from a patient treated with antithyroid drugs. This TCR was sampled from a woman between 25 and 40 years old with Graves disease. This chain links TRBV7-9 with TRBJ2-3; a possible D gene is TRBD1 (6 bases). The CDR3 region is CASSLLGAGDTQYF. The DNA for the CDR3 is TGTGCCAGCAGCTTACTGGGGGCCGGAGATACGCAGTATTTT.